This TCR beta chain emerged from a study of T-cell reconstitution after alpha-beta-depleted transplantation in children. The TCRbeta library incorporated unique molecular identifiers. TCRdb processed the PCR reads anew with MiXCR; each CDR3 protein has one entry. Among about 400,000 distinct CDR3 sequences, 20% were seen once, and the ten largest hold less than 4.5%. Germline lookup yields CDR1 SGHAT and CDR2 FQNNGV. This CDR3 has 16 amino acids. V was cut by 3 bases and J by 2 bases, with 15 bases left in between. The clonotype comes from a human donor who donated a stem cell graft to a child with acute myeloid leukemia. The rearrangement links TRBV11-2 to TRBJ2-3, with a tentative D call TRBD2 (7 bases). Sequenced here: PBMCs from the stem cell graft donor, sampled from the stem cell graft. The CDR3 protein is CASSFRGRGITDTQYF. The CDR3 DNA is TGTGCCAGCAGCTTTCGAGGGAGGGGGATCACAGATACGCAGTATTTT. The variable domain in full, with the rest retrieved from reference TRBV11-2 and TRBJ2-3, is EAGVAQSPRYKIIEKRQSVAFWCNPISGHATLYWYQQILGQGPKLLIQFQNNGVVDDSQLPKDRFSAERLKGVDSTLKIQPAKLEDSAVYLCASSFRGRGITDTQYFGPGTRLTVL.